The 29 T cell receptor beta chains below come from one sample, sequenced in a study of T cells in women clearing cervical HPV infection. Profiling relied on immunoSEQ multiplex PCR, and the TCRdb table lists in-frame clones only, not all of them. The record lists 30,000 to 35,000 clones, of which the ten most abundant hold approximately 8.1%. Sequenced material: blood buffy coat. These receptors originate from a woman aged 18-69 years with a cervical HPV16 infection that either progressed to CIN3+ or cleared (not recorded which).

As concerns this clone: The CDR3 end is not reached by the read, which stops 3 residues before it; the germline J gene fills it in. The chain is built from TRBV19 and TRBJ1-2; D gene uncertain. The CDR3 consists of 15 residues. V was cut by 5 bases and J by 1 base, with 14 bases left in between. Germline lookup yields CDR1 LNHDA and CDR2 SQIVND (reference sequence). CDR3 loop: CASSPELTGNYGYTF. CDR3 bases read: TGTGCCAGTAGTCCGGAACTGACGGGTAACTATGGC. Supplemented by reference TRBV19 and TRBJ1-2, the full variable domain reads DGGITQSPKYLFRKEGQNVTLSCEQNLNHDAMYWYRQDPGQGLRLIYYSQIVNDFQKGDIAEGYSVSREKKESFPLTVTSAQKNPTAFYLCASSPELTGNYGYTFGSGTRLTVV.

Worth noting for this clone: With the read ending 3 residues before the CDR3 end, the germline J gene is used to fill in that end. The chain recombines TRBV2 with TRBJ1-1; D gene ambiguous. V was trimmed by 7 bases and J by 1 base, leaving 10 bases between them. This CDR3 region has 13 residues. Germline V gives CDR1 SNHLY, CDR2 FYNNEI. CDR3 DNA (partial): TGTGCCAGCAATCCTCAGTGGAACACTGAA. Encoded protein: CASNPQWNTE. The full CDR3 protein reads CASNPQWNTEAFF.

The CDR3 protein is CASSHIGTIYNDYTF. CDR3 DNA, as far as it was read: TGTGCCAGTAGCCATATTGGGACTATATACAATGAC. The chain is built from TRBV19 and TRBJ1-2; TRBD1 is a possible D gene (5 bases). The read halts 3 residues ahead of the CDR3 end, with the missing end drawn from the germline J gene. This CDR3 comprises 15 residues. Germline V gene data show CDR1 as LNHDA and CDR2 as SQIVND (reference sequence).

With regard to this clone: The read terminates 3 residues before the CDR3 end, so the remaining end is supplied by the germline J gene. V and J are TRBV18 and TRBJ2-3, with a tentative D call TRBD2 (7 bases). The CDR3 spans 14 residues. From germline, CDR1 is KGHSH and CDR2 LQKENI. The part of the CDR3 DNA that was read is TGTGCCAGCTCACCACCGGAGGGGGGGGAGACG. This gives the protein CASSPPEGGET. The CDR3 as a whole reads CASSPPEGGETQYF.

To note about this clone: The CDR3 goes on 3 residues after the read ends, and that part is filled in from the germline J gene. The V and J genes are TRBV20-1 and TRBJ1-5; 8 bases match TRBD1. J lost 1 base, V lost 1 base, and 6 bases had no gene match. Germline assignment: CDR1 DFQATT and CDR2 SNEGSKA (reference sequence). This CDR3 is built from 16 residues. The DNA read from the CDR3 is TGCAGTGCTAGAGCTATGGACAGGGACAGCAATCAGCCC. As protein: CSARAMDRDSNQP. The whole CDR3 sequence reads CSARAMDRDSNQPQHF.

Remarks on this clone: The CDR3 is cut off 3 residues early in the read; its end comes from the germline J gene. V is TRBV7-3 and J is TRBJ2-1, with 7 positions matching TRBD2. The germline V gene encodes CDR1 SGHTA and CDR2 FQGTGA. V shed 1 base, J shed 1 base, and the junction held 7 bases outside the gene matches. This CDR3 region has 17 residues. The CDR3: CASSLKGGSFSYNEQFF. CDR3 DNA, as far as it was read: TGTGCCAGCAGCTTAAAAGGCGGGAGTTTTTCCTACAATGAG.

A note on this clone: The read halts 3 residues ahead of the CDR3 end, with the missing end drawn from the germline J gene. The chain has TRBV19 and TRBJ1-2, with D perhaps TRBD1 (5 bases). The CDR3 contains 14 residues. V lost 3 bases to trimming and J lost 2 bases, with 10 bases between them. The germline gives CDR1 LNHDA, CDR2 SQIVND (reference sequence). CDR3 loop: CASSIRGRNYGYTF. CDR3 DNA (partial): TGTGCCAGTAGTATTCGGGGGAGGAACTATGGC.

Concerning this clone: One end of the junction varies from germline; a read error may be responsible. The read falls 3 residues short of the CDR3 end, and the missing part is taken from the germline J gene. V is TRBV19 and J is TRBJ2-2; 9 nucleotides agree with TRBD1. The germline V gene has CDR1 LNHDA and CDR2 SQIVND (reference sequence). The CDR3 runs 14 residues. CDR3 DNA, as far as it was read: TGTGCCAGTAGTAGAACAGGGGGCACCAGGGAG. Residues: CASSRTGGTRE. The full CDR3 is CASSRTGGTRELFF.

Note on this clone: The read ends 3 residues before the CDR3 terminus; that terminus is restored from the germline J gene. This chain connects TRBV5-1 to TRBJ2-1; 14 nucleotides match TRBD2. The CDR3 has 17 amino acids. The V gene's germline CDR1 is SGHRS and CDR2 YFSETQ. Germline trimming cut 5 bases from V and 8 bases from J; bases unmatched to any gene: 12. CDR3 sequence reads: CASRPELGLAGVYEQFF. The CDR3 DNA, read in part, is TGCGCCAGCAGACCAGAACTGGGACTAGCGGGAGTGTATGAG. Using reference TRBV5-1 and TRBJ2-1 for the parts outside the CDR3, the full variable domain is KAGVTQTPRYLIKTRGQQVTLSCSPISGHRSVSWYQQTPGQGLQFLFEYFSETQRNKGNFPGRFSGRQFSNSRSEMNVSTLELGDSALYLCASRPELGLAGVYEQFFGPGTRLTVL.

CDR3 region: CASSVPGTPYEQYF. The DNA read from the CDR3 is TGTGCCAGTAGTGTCCCGGGGACTCCCTACGAG. The J gene is TRBJ2-7, the V gene TRBV19; tentative D call: TRBD2 (6 bases). With the read ending 3 residues before the CDR3 end, the germline J gene is used to fill in that end. Germline V lookup: CDR1 LNHDA, CDR2 SQIVND (reference sequence). Between the trimmed V and J ends, which lost 5 bases and 2 bases, there was a span of 13 bases. This CDR3 contains 14 residues.

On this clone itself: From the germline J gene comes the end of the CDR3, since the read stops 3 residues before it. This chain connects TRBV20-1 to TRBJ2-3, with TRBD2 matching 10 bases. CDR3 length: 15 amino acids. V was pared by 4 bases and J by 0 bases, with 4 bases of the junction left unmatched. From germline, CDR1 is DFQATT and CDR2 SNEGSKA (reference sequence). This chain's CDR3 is CSAIRTSGSTDTQYF. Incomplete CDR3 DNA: TGCAGTGCTATCCGGACTAGCGGTAGCACAGATACG.

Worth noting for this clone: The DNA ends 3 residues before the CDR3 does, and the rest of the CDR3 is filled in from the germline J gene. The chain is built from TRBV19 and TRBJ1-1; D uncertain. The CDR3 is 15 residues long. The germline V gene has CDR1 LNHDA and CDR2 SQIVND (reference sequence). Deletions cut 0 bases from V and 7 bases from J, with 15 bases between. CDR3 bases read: TGTGCCAGTAGTATAGATTCCGCCGGACGGGGTGAA. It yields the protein CASSIDSAGRGE. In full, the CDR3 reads CASSIDSAGRGEAFF. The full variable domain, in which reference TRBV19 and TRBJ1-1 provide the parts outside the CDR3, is DGGITQSPKYLFRKEGQNVTLSCEQNLNHDAMYWYRQDPGQGLRLIYYSQIVNDFQKGDIAEGYSVSREKKESFPLTVTSAQKNPTAFYLCASSIDSAGRGEAFFGQGTRLTVV.

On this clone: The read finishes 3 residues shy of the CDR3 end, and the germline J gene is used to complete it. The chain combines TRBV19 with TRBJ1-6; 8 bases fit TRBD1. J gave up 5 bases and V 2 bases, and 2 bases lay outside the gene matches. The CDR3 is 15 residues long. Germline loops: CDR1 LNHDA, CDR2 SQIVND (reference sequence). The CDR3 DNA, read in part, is TGTGCCAGTAGTATACAGGGGGCAGATAATTCACCC. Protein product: CASSIQGADNSP. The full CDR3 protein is CASSIQGADNSPLHF.

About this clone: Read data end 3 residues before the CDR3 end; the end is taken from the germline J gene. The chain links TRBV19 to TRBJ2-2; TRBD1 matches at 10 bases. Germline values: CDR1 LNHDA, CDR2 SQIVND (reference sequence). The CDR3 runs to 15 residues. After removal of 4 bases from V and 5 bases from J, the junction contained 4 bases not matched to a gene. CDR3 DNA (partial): TGTGCCAGTAGTACGGGACAGGGGCGGACCGGGGAG. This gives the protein CASSTGQGRTGE. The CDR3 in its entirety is CASSTGQGRTGELFF.

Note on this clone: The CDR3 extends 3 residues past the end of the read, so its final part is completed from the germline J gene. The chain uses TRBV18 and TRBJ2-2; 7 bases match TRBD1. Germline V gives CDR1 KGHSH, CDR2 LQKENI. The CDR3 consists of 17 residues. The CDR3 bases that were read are TGTGCCAGCTCACCCGCGACAGGGCCTGGAGGTAATGAAAAG. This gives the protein CASSPATGPGGNEK. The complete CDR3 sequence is CASSPATGPGGNEKLFF.

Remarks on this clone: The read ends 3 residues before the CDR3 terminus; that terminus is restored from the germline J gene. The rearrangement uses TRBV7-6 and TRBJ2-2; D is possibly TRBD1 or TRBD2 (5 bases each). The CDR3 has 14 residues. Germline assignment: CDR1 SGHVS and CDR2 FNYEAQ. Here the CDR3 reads CASSLGGANEKLFF. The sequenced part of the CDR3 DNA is TGTGCCAGCAGCTTAGGAGGGGCAAATGAAAAG.

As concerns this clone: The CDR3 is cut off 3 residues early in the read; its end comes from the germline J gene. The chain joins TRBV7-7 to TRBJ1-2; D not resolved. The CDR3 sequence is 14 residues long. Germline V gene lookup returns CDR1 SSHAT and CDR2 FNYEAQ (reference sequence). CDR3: CASSLSGEYNDYTF. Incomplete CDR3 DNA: TGTGCCAGCAGCTTATCCGGGGAGTACAATGAC.

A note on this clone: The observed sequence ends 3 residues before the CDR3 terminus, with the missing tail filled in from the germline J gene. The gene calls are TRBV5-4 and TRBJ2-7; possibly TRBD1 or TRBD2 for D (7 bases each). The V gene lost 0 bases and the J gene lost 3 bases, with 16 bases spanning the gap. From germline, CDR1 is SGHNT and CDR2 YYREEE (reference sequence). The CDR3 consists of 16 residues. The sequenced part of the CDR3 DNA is TGTGCCAGCAGCTTGGCCTCAGGGGGAGGGATCTACGAG. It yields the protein CASSLASGGGIYE. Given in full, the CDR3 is CASSLASGGGIYEQYF. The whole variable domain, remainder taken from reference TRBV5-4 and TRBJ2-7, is ETGVTQSPTHLIKTRGQQVTLRCSSQSGHNTVSWYQQALGQGPQFIFQYYREEENGRGNFPPRFSGLQFPNYSSELNVNALELDDSALYLCASSLASGGGIYEQYFGPGTRLTVT.

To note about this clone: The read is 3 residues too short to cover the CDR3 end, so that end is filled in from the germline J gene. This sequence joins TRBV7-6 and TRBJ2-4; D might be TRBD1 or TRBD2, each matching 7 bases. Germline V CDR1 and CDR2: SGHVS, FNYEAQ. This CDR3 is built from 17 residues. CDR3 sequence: CASSSHQAGQLNYGQYF. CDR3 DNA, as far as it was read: TGTGCCAGCAGCTCCCATCAAGCGGGACAGCTGAACTATGGT.

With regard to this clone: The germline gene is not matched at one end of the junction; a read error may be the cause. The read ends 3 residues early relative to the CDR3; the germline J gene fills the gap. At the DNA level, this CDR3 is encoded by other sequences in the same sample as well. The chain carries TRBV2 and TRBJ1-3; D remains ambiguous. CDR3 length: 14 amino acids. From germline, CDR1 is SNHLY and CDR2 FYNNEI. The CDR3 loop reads CASWRRGSGNTIYF. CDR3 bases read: TGTGCCAGCTGGCGGAGAGGCTCTGGAAACACG.

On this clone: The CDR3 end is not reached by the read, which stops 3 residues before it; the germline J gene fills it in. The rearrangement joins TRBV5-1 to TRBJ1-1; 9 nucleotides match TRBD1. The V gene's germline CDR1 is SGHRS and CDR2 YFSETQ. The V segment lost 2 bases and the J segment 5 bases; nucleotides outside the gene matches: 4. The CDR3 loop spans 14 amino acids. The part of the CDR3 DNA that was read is TGCGCCAGCAGCTTTACAGGGGGCTGGACTGAA. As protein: CASSFTGGWTE. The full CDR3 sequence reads CASSFTGGWTEAFF.

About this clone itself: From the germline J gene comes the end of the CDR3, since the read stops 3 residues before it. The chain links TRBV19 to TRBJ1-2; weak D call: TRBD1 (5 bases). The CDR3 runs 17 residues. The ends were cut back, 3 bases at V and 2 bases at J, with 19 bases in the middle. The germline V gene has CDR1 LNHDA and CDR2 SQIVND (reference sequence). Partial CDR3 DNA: TGTGCCAGTAGTATTCGGGGGAGTGGATTGAGAAACTATGGC. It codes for CASSIRGSGLRNYG. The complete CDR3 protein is CASSIRGSGLRNYGYTF. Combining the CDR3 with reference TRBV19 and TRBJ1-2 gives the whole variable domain DGGITQSPKYLFRKEGQNVTLSCEQNLNHDAMYWYRQDPGQGLRLIYYSQIVNDFQKGDIAEGYSVSREKKESFPLTVTSAQKNPTAFYLCASSIRGSGLRNYGYTFGSGTRLTVV.

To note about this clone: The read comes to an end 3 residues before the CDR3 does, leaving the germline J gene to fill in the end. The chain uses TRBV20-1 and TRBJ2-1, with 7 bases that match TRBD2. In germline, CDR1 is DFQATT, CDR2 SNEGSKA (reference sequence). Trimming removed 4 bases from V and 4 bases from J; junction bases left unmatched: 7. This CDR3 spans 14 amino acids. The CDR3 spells CSAKNLAAYNEQFF. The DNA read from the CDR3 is TGCAGTGCTAAAAACCTAGCGGCTTACAATGAG.

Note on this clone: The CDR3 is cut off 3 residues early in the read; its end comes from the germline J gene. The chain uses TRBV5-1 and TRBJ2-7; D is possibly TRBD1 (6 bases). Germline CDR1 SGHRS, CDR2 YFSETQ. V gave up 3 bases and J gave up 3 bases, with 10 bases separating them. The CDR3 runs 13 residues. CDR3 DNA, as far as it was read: TGCGCCAGCAGCTCAACAGGGAACTACGAG. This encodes CASSSTGNYE. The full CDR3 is CASSSTGNYEQYF.

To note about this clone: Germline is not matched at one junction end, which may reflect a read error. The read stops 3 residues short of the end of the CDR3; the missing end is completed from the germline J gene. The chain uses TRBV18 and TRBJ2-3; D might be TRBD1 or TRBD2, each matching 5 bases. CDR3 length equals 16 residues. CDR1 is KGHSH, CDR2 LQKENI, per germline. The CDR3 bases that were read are TGTGCCAGCTCATCACCGGGGCCCTCAGCAGAAGAGACG. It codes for CASSSPGPSAEET. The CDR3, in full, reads CASSSPGPSAEETQYF.

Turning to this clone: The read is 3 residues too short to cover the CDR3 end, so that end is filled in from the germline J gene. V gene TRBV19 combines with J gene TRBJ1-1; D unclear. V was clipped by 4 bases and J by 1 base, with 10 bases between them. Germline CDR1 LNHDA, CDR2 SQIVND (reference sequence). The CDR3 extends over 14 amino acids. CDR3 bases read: TGTGCCAGTAGTAGCGGACTGGAGAACACTGAA. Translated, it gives CASSSGLENTE. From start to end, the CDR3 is CASSSGLENTEAFF.

CDR3 DNA, as far as it was read: TGTGCTAGTGGTTCGGGGGACAGGGGGAACACCGGGGAG. Its translation: CASGSGDRGNTGE. The full-length CDR3 reads as CASGSGDRGNTGELFF. This rearrangement joins TRBV12-5 to TRBJ2-2; TRBD1 aligns across 10 bases. The CDR3 end falls 3 residues outside the read, so it is completed with the germline J gene. Germline V gene lookup returns CDR1 LGHNT and CDR2 FRNRAP. V trimming: 4 bases; J trimming: 1 base; junction bases outside the gene matches: 3. The CDR3 sequence is 16 residues long.

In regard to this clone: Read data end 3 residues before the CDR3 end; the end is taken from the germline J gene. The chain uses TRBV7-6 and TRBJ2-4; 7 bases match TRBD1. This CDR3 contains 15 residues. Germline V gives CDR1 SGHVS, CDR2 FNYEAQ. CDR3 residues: CASSSRQGPNYGQYF. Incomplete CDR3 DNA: TGTGCCAGCAGCTCCCGACAGGGACCTAACTATGGT.

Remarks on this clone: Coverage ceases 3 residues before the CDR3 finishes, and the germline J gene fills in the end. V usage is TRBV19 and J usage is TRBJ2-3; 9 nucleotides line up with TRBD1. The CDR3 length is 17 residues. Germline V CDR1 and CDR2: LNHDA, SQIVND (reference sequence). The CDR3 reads CASSISPGQGIGQPQYF. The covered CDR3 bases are TGTGCCAGTAGTATCTCTCCAGGACAGGGGATCGGTCAGCCG.